This TCR beta chain was sequenced in a study of cytomegalovirus exposure and HLA in healthy donors. The study's findings and limits: Across donors, most TCRs were seen rarely, yet some public ones were widespread.

The V gene's germline CDR1 is WNHNN and CDR2 SYGVQD (reference sequence). The CDR3 loop spans 17 amino acids. The J segment lost 1 base and the V segment lost 2 bases, leaving 6 bases of the junction unmatched. Points on this clone: Antigen unknown.

This PCR relied on a set of 60 Vbeta primers and 13 Jbeta primers. Using immunoSEQ multiplex PCR, the repertoire was profiled, and TCRdb retains in-frame clones only, with some absent. The sample carries roughly 90,000 clones, around four fifths recorded once. The chain uses TRBV10-1 and TRBJ2-2, with 8 bases fitting TRBD1. The sequence derives from a man between 25 and 39 years old in good health and CMV-seropositive. The sample consisted of PBMCs. The CDR3 region is CASSERTGTGNTGELFF. CDR3 nucleotide sequence: TGCGCCAGCAGTGAGCGCACCGGGACAGGGAACACCGGGGAGCTGTTTTTT.